This T cell receptor beta chain was sequenced for a study of identical twins. Whole-study findings and limits: Insertions were reduced in abundant cord blood beta clonotypes but not in memory repertoires. Partial confounding of zero-insertion analyses by invariant MAIT and iNKT cells was possible.

TCRdb ran MiXCR on the 5' RACE reads and lists one entry per CDR3 protein. Altogether roughly 630,000 distinct CDR3 sequences are present, about 7.6% being singletons, with the ten largest covering around 1.6%. As regards this clonotype: The antigen is not known.

Donors were all healthy Caucasians. V was cut by 2 bases and J by 5 bases, with 13 bases left in between. The germline V gene encodes CDR1 LGHDT and CDR2 YNNKEL (reference sequence). This CDR3 is 15 amino acids long. The sample was also reused in another study, on yellow fever vaccine responses in identical twins. That study reports: Reportedly, the T cell response mounted by twins to vaccine seemed partly convergent, partly personalized.

This receptor was obtained from a young woman in good health. The genes are TRBV3-1 and TRBJ1-3, with a tentative D call TRBD1 (5 bases). The material sequenced was PBMCs. CDR3 in amino acids: CASSQYRDGRNTIYF. The CDR3 nucleotides read TGTGCCAGCAGCCAATACCGGGACGGAAGAAACACCATATATTTT.